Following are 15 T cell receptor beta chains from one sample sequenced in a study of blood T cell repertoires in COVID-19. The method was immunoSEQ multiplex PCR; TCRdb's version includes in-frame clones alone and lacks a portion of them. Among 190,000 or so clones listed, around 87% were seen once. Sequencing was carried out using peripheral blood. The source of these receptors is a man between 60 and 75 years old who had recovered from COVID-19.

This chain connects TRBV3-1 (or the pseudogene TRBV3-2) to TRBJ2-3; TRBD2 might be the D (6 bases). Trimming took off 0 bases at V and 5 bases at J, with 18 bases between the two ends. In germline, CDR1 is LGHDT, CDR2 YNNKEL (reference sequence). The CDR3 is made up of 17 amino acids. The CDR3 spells CASSQEVSGALGDTQYF. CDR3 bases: TGTGCCAGCAGCCAAGAAGTTTCGGGAGCCTTGGGAGATACGCAGTATTTT.

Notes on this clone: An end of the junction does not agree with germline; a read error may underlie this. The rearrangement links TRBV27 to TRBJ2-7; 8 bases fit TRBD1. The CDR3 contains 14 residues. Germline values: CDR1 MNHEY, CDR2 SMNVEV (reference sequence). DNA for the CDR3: TGTGCCAGCAGCACGGGGTTGGACAGGGTCATAAGTCACTTC. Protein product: CASSTGLDRVISHF.

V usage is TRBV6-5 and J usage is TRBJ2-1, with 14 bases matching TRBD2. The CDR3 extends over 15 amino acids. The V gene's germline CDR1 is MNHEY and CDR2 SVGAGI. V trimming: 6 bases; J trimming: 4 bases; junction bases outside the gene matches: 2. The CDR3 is CASRGTSGGYNEQFF. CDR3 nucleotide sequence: TGTGCCAGCAGAGGGACTAGCGGGGGTTACAATGAGCAGTTCTTC.

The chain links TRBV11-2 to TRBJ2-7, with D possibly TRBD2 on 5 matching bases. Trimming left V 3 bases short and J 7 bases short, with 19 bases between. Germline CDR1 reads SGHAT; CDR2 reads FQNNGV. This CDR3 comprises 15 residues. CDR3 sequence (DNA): TGTGCCAGCAGCTTCGGTGGCTATACCCGAGGGGAGCAGTACTTC. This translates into CASSFGGYTRGEQYF.

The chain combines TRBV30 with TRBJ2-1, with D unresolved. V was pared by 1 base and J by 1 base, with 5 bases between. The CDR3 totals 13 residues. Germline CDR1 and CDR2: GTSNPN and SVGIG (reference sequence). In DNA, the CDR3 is TGTGCCTGGAGTGGGCAGTCCTACAATGAGCAGTTCTTC. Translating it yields CAWSGQSYNEQFF.

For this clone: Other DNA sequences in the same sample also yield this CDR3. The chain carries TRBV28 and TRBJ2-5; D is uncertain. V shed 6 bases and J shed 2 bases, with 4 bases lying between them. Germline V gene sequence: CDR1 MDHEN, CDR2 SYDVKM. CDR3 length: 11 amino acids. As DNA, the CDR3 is TGTGCCAGCAGCCAGCAAGAGACCCAGTACTTC. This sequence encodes CASSQQETQYF.

CDR3 nucleotide sequence: TGCGCCAGCAGCTTGGCCTTATTGGGGCCCACAGATACGCAGTATTTT. This encodes CASSLALLGPTDTQYF. V is TRBV5-1 and J is TRBJ2-3, with D perhaps TRBD1 (5 bases). Germline V CDR1 and CDR2: SGHRS, YFSETQ. V lost 0 bases and J lost 2, with 13 bases in between. There are 16 residues in the CDR3.

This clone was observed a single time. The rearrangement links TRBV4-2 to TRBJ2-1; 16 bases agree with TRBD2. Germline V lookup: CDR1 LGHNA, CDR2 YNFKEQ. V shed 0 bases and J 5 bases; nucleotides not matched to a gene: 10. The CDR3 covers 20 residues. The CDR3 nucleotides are TGTGCCAGCAGCCAAGATAATGGGGGACTAGCGGGAGGGCGGAACAATGAGCAGTTCTTC. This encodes CASSQDNGGLAGGRNNEQFF.

DNA for the CDR3: TGTGCCAGCAGCGCCAACTTCGGCGAGCAGTACTTC. It specifies CASSANFGEQYF. The chain combines TRBV5-4 with TRBJ2-7; no clear D gene. Germline CDR1 and CDR2: SGHNT and YYREEE (reference sequence). Trimming stripped 4 bases from V and 6 bases from J, with 11 bases between. The CDR3 runs 12 residues.

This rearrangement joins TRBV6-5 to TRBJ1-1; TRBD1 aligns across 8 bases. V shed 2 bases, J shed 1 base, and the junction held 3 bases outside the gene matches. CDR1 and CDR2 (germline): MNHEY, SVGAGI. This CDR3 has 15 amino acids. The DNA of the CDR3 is TGTGCCAGCAGTTACCCCGGGACAGGGAACACTGAAGCTTTCTTT. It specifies CASSYPGTGNTEAFF.

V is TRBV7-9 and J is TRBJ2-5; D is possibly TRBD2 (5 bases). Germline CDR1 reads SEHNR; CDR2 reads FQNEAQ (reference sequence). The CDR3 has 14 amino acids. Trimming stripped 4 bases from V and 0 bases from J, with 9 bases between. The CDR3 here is CASSSSGYQETQYF. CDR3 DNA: TGTGCCAGCAGCTCCTCGGGGTACCAAGAGACCCAGTACTTC.

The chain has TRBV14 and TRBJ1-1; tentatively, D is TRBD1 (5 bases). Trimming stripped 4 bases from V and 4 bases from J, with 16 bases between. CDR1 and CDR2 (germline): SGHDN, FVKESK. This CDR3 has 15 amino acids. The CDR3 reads CASSLFGQTGTEAFF. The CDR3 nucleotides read TGTGCCAGCAGCCTCTTCGGACAAACGGGCACTGAAGCTTTCTTT.

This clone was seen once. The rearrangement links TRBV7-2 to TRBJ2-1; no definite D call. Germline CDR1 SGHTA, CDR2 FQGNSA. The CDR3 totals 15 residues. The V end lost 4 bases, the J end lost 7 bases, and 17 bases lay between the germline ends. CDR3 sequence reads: CASSSPPGSRNEQFF. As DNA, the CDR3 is TGTGCCAGCAGCTCCCCCCCCGGTAGCCGTAATGAGCAGTTCTTC.

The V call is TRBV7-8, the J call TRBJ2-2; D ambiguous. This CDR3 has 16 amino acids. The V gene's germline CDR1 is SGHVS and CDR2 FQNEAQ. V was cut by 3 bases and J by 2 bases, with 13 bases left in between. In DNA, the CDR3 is TGTGCCAGCAGCTTTTTATCGACACCTAACACCGGGGAGCTGTTTTTT. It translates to CASSFLSTPNTGELFF.

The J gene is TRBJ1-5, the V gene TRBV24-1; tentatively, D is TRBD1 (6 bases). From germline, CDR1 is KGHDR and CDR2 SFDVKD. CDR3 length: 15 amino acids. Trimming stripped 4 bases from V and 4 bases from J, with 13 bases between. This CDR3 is CATSETGPRNQPQHF. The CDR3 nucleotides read TGTGCCACCAGTGAAACAGGGCCTCGGAATCAGCCCCAGCATTTT.